Each of the 28 T cell receptor beta chains below was sequenced from the same sample in a study of cytomegalovirus exposure and HLA in healthy donors. Amplification used 60 Vbeta primers and 13 Jbeta primers. Generated by immunoSEQ multiplex PCR, the TCRdb table keeps only in-frame clones and is missing some. The sample lists 55,000 to 80,000 clones, roughly 80% seen once, with roughly 23% in the top ten. The sample was PBMCs. These TCRs come from a woman aged 40 to 55 in good health and CMV-seropositive.

The gene calls are TRBV14 and TRBJ1-1; 8 bases are shared with TRBD1. CDR1 is SGHDN and CDR2 is FVKESK in the germline V gene. V trimming: 6 bases; J trimming: 7 bases; junction bases outside the gene matches: 4. The CDR3 runs to 12 residues. The CDR3 DNA follows: TGTGCCAGCAGTTTCACAGGGGGTGAAGCTTTCTTT. Its protein is CASSFTGGEAFF. The full variable domain, completed using reference TRBV14 and TRBJ1-1, is EAGVTQFPSHSVIEKGQTVTLRCDPISGHDNLYWYRRVMGKEIKFLLHFVKESKQDESGMPNNRFLAERTGGTYSTLKVQPAELEDSGVYFCASSFTGGEAFFGQGTRLTVV.

The chain recombines TRBV11-3 with TRBJ2-2, with D possibly TRBD2 on 5 matching bases. Per germline, CDR1 SGHNT and CDR2 YENEEA. V lost 1 base to trimming and J lost 7 bases, with 10 bases between them. The CDR3 runs 14 residues. The CDR3: CASSLGGVGGELFF. DNA for the CDR3: TGTGCCAGCAGCTTAGGGGGAGTTGGCGGGGAGCTGTTTTTT.

V gene TRBV4-3 combines with J gene TRBJ1-2; no firm D call. Trimming took 3 bases from V and 8 from J, leaving 13 bases between them. CDR3 length: 13 amino acids. CDR1 and CDR2 from the germline V gene are LGHNA and YSLEER. This chain's CDR3 is CASSQANMGGYTF. The CDR3 region has the DNA TGCGCCAGCAGCCAGGCCAATATGGGCGGCTACACCTTC.

This sequence joins TRBV5-6 and TRBJ1-3, with no clear D. This CDR3 comprises 12 residues. V lost 4 bases, J lost 8 bases, and 10 bases lay in between. Germline V gives CDR1 SGHDT, CDR2 YYEEEE. The chain's CDR3 is CASSINRDTIYF. The CDR3 coding sequence is TGTGCCAGCAGCATTAATCGGGACACCATATATTTT.

This chain links TRBV30 with TRBJ2-2; D remains unclear. CDR3 length: 12 residues. The germline V gene has CDR1 GTSNPN and CDR2 SVGIG (reference sequence). Deletions cut 0 bases from V and 7 bases from J, with 6 bases between. In DNA form, the CDR3 reads TGTGCCTGGAGTGTACTAATCGGGGAGCTGTTTTTT. Its protein product is CAWSVLIGELFF.

A single count supports this clone. V and J are TRBV19 and TRBJ1-5, with D perhaps TRBD1 (6 bases). The CDR3 spans 12 residues. V was cut by 4 bases and J by 12 bases, with 13 bases left in between. Germline V gene sequence: CDR1 LNHDA, CDR2 SQIVND (reference sequence). The CDR3 DNA reads as TGTGCCAGTAGTACAGGGGCCCTTTTCCAGCATTTT. As protein: CASSTGALFQHF.

The chain couples TRBV18 to TRBJ1-2; the match to TRBD1 covers 9 bases. V dropped 2 bases and J dropped 8; count of bases not matched to a gene: 12. This CDR3 region has 16 residues. Germline V gene data show CDR1 as KGHSH and CDR2 as LQKENI. Here the CDR3 DNA reads TGTGCCAGCTCACCAAAGTCCACAGGGGGCGCTGGGGGCTACACCTTC. It codes for CASSPKSTGGAGGYTF.

This rearrangement joins TRBV7-5 to TRBJ2-3; TRBD2 is the table's D call, not checked against the DNA. TRBV7-5 counts as a pseudogene. The CDR3 totals 16 residues. The CDR3 sequence is CARTPRPGSNTDTQYF. In DNA form, the CDR3 reads TGTGCCAGAACGCCCCGGCCGGGGTCTAACACAGATACGCAGTATTTT.

J is TRBJ1-1 and V is TRBV19; D may be TRBD1 (5 bases). Trimming left V 5 bases short and J 1 base short, with 11 bases between. CDR3 length: 14 amino acids. Germline V gene data show CDR1 as LNHDA and CDR2 as SQIVND (reference sequence). CDR3 DNA sequence: TGTGCCAGTAGTTTTAACCAGGGGAACACTGAAGCTTTCTTT. Protein sequence: CASSFNQGNTEAFF.

This chain joins TRBV4-1 and TRBJ1-2, with D uncertain. CDR1 and CDR2 from the germline V gene are MGHRA and YSYEKL. Trimming took 0 bases from V and 8 from J, leaving 10 bases between them. The CDR3 is 13 residues long. CDR3 residues: CASSQEIWRGYTF. The DNA for the CDR3 is TGCGCCAGCAGCCAAGAAATCTGGCGGGGCTACACCTTC.

This clone was seen only a few times. The chain links TRBV9 to TRBJ2-2, with 10 bases identical to TRBD1. V trimming: 4 bases; J trimming: 5 bases; junction bases outside the gene matches: 8. The CDR3 consists of 16 residues. Germline CDR1 SGDLS, CDR2 YYNGEE. CDR3 residues: CASSPQTGGGTGELFF. As DNA, the CDR3 is TGTGCCAGCAGCCCTCAGACAGGGGGCGGAACCGGGGAGCTGTTTTTT.

V usage is TRBV29-1 and J usage is TRBJ2-7, with TRBD1 matching over 8 bases. This CDR3 is 12 amino acids long. V lost 6 bases, J lost 3 bases, and 4 bases stayed unmatched. Germline assignment: CDR1 SQVTM and CDR2 ANQGSEA. The CDR3, as DNA: TGCAGCGTCCGGGACAGGAGCTACGAGCAGTACTTC. Translation: CSVRDRSYEQYF.

The chain is built from TRBV10-1 and TRBJ2-2, with TRBD2 identical over 8 bases. Germline-derived CDR1 and CDR2 are WNHNN and SYGVQD (reference sequence). The J segment lost 0 bases and the V segment lost 2 bases, leaving 5 bases of the junction unmatched. This CDR3 comprises 17 residues. This chain's CDR3 is CASSERRAGANTGELFF. CDR3 nucleotide sequence: TGCGCCAGCAGTGAGCGGCGAGCGGGAGCGAACACCGGGGAGCTGTTTTTT.

This rearrangement joins TRBV29-1 to TRBJ1-1; 7 bases are a match to TRBD1. Germline V gives CDR1 SQVTM, CDR2 ANQGSEA. This CDR3 has 11 amino acids. V lost 2 bases and J lost 6; bases outside the gene matches: 0. CDR3 coding DNA: TGCAGCGTTGAAAGGGGGCCTGAAGCTTTCTTT. Encoded protein: CSVERGPEAFF.

J is TRBJ1-2 and V is TRBV13; 7 bases fit TRBD1. The CDR3 runs 15 residues. Germline V gene sequence: CDR1 PRHDT, CDR2 FYEKMQ (reference sequence). Trimming removed 5 bases from V and 5 bases from J; junction bases left unmatched: 11. This chain's CDR3 is CASSQGTVFGYGYTF. The CDR3 DNA is TGTGCCAGCAGCCAAGGGACAGTCTTCGGGTATGGCTACACCTTC.

CDR3 protein: CSVEHGNTIYF. DNA of the CDR3: TGCAGCGTTGAACATGGCAACACCATATATTTT. The chain is built from TRBV29-1 and TRBJ1-3; no clear D. The ends were cut back, 2 bases at V and 7 bases at J, with 6 bases in the middle. This CDR3 comprises 11 residues. The germline CDR1 and CDR2 sequences are SQVTM and ANQGSEA.

The chain uses TRBV15 and TRBJ1-4, with 11 bases matching TRBD1. Germline trimming cut 5 bases from V and 4 bases from J; bases unmatched to any gene: 6. The length of the CDR3 is 16 residues. Germline lookup yields CDR1 LNHNV and CDR2 YYDKDF (reference sequence). The CDR3 loop reads CATSGRTGGGNEKLFF. The CDR3 nucleotides are TGTGCCACCAGCGGACGGACAGGGGGCGGTAATGAAAAACTGTTTTTT.

This clone occurred a few times. V is TRBV7-9 and J is TRBJ1-1; D unresolved. Trimming took off 2 bases at V and 7 bases at J, with 11 bases between the two ends. Germline V gene lookup returns CDR1 SEHNR and CDR2 FQNEAQ (reference sequence). The CDR3 runs 13 residues. CDR3 in DNA: TGTGCCAGCAGCTTATCGGGGATTAATGAAGCTTTCTTT. Translation: CASSLSGINEAFF. Full variable domain (remainder filled in from reference TRBV7-9 and TRBJ1-1): DTGVSQNPRHKITKRGQNVTFRCDPISEHNRLYWYRQTLGQGPEFLTYFQNEAQLEKSRLLSDRFSAERPKGSFSTLEIQRTEQGDSAMYLCASSLSGINEAFFGQGTRLTVV.

The rearrangement uses TRBV25-1 and TRBJ2-6; no clear D gene. The CDR3 consists of 18 residues. The V and J ends lost 1 base and 0 bases respectively, with 13 bases between them. The germline V gene encodes CDR1 MGHDK and CDR2 SYGVNS. CDR3 region: CASSESRQAGSGANVLTF. The CDR3 DNA sequence: TGTGCCAGCAGTGAATCCCGGCAGGCCGGCTCTGGGGCCAACGTCCTGACTTTC.

This chain joins TRBV7-3 and TRBJ2-2; no reliable D call. In germline, CDR1 is SGHTA, CDR2 FQGTGA. There are 12 residues in the CDR3. Deletions cut 5 bases from V and 7 bases from J, with 8 bases between. CDR3 sequence (DNA): TGTGCCAGCAGCCAGGTCGACGGGGAGCTGTTTTTT. Translation gives CASSQVDGELFF.

This clone was counted only a few times. The chain joins TRBV5-6 to TRBJ1-6, with D possibly being TRBD1 (5 bases). The CDR3 extends over 15 amino acids. V lost 0 bases, J lost 6 bases, and 10 bases lay in between. Germline V gene sequence: CDR1 SGHDT, CDR2 YYEEEE. The DNA of the CDR3 is TGTGCCAGCAGCTTGGAAGGGGTTGGTAATTCACCCCTCCACTTT. Its translation is CASSLEGVGNSPLHF.

The rearrangement links TRBV18 to TRBJ1-1, with D perhaps matching TRBD1 (5 bases). Germline V gene sequence: CDR1 KGHSH, CDR2 LQKENI. The ends were cut back, 6 bases at V and 0 bases at J, with 14 bases in the middle. CDR3 length: 15 amino acids. The CDR3 sequence is CASSLPGPLNTEAFF. The CDR3 nucleotides are TGTGCCAGCTCTCTCCCAGGGCCCCTGAACACTGAAGCTTTCTTT.

The chain joins TRBV5-1 to TRBJ2-5, with D maybe TRBD2 (5 bases). Trimming took 5 bases from V and 5 from J, leaving 10 bases between them. The CDR3 has 12 residues. In germline, CDR1 is SGHRS, CDR2 YFSETQ. CDR3 region: CASSPSGETQYF. The CDR3 DNA is TGCGCCAGCAGTCCGTCGGGGGAGACCCAGTACTTC.

The rearrangement links TRBV19 to TRBJ1-1, with a weak D call TRBD1 (6 bases). The germline V gene has CDR1 LNHDA and CDR2 SQIVND (reference sequence). The V gene lost 4 bases and the J gene lost 0 bases, with 12 bases spanning the gap. The CDR3 consists of 15 residues. The DNA of the CDR3 is TGTGCCAGTAGTAGGACAGCCCTTATGAACACTGAAGCTTTCTTT. Its protein is CASSRTALMNTEAFF.

The chain is built from TRBV27 and TRBJ2-2, with a tentative D call TRBD1 (5 bases). TRBJ1-3 explains the end of the DNA better; the J call may be wrong. The germline gives CDR1 MNHEY, CDR2 SMNVEV (reference sequence). The CDR3 length is 14 residues. The CDR3: CASSFREGGNTIYF. The CDR3 DNA follows: TGTGCCAGCAGTTTCAGGGAGGGAGGAAACACCATATATTTT.

This chain links TRBV7-9 with TRBJ2-7; 7 bases map to TRBD1. Looked up from germline, CDR1 is SEHNR and CDR2 is FQNEAQ (reference sequence). V shed 5 bases, J shed 4 bases, and the junction held 8 bases outside the gene matches. The CDR3 sequence is 14 residues long. CDR3 amino acids: CASSLTGATYEQYF. In DNA form, the CDR3 reads TGTGCCAGCAGCCTCACAGGGGCTACGTACGAGCAGTACTTC.

V and J are TRBV6-5 and TRBJ1-1, with a possible D match to TRBD1 (6 bases). The ends were cut back, 6 bases at V and 0 bases at J, with 11 bases in the middle. CDR1 and CDR2 (germline): MNHEY, SVGAGI. The CDR3 consists of 14 residues. The CDR3, as DNA: TGTGCCAGCAGCAGACAGGTGATGAACACTGAAGCTTTCTTT. Translation gives CASSRQVMNTEAFF.

The chain couples TRBV5-4 to TRBJ1-2; 8 nucleotides match TRBD1. There are 16 residues in the CDR3. CDR1 SGHNT and CDR2 YYREEE come from the germline V gene (reference sequence). The V and J ends lost 2 bases and 2 bases, in that order; junction bases with no gene match: 8. CDR3 sequence reads: CASSLGSGQGNYGYTF. The CDR3 DNA reads TGTGCCAGCAGCTTAGGGTCAGGACAGGGCAACTATGGCTACACCTTC.